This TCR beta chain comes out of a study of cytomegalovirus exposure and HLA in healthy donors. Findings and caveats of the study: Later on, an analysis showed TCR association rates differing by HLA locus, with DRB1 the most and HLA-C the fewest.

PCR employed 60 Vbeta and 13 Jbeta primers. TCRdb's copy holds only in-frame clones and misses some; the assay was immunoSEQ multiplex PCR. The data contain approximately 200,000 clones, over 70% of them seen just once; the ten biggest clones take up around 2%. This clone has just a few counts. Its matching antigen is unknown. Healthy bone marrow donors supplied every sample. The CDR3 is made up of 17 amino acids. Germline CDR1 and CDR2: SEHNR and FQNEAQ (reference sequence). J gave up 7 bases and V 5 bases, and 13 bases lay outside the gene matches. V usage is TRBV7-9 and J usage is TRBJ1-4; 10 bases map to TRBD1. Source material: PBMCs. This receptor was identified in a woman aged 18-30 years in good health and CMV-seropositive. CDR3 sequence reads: CASSQIQAGTGVEKLFF. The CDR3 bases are TGTGCCAGCAGCCAGATCCAAGCCGGGACAGGGGTTGAAAAACTGTTTTTT.